This TCR beta chain was observed in a study of T cell responses to AZD1222 COVID-19 vaccine. Some clones are missing from TCRdb's copy, which holds only in-frame ones; the method was immunoSEQ multiplex PCR. Of about 140,000 clones in the sample, 92% were seen once. The CDR3 extends over 13 amino acids. V was cut by 6 bases and J by 4 bases, with 12 bases left in between. Germline CDR1 reads MNHEY; CDR2 reads SVGAGI. The source is an adult who received the AZD1222 COVID-19 vaccine. Material: peripheral blood, obtained 28 days after the second AZD1222 dose. The rearrangement links TRBV6-5 to TRBJ1-2; D remains unclear. CDR3 amino acids: CASSRWKGYGYTF. CDR3 sequence (DNA): TGTGCCAGCAGCCGGTGGAAGGGCTATGGCTACACCTTC.